A single sample is the source of the 14 T cell receptor beta chains below, sequenced in a study of vaccination effects on CD4 cells after COVID-19. This table comes from immunoSEQ multiplex PCR, and its TCRdb copy is limited to in-frame clones, with some not included. The sample carries fewer than 30,000 clones, around 75% recorded once. Antigen-specific CD4+ T cells were expanded with viral peptide pools in the ViraFEST assay before sequencing. Subsequent to a culture period of 10 to 11 days, CD4+ T cells were isolated. Absence of prior SARS-CoV-2 infection characterized the vaccine recipients, who showed negative nucleocapsid antibodies. No cognate antigen is known for these TCRs. The sequenced sample was CD4+ T cells from PBMCs cultured with SARS-CoV-2 spike peptides, obtained before COVID-19 vaccination. The source is a human donor who received a COVID-19 vaccine.

The DNA for the CDR3 is TGTGCCAGCAGTCCCGGACAGGATGGCTACACCTTC. Its protein is CASSPGQDGYTF. The chain has TRBV4-2 and TRBJ1-2, with 7 bases lining up with TRBD1. This CDR3 contains 12 residues. V was clipped by 6 bases and J by 6 bases; unmatched bases: 4. Looked up from germline, CDR1 is LGHNA and CDR2 is YNFKEQ.

For this clone: This could be a read error, since a much larger clone is one nucleotide away. The genes are TRBV5-1 and TRBJ1-2; D is undetermined. Germline CDR1 and CDR2: SGHRS and YFSETQ. V shed 0 bases and J shed 6 bases, with 6 bases lying between them. The CDR3 has 12 residues. The CDR3 coding sequence is TGCGCCAGCAGCTTGGCGGGGAATGGCTACACCTTC. Protein product: CASSLAGNGYTF.

The rearrangement uses TRBV6-6 and TRBJ2-3; D may be TRBD2 (5 bases). This CDR3 has 15 residues. The V and J ends lost 7 bases and 0 bases respectively, with 14 bases between them. Germline V CDR1 and CDR2: MNHNY, SVGAGI (reference sequence). The CDR3 bases are TGTGCCAGCACCGACGGGAAAACTAGCACAGATACGCAGTATTTT. Translated, it gives CASTDGKTSTDTQYF.

This chain connects TRBV7-3 to TRBJ1-5, with D perhaps matching TRBD1 (5 bases). Per the germline V gene, CDR1 is SGHTA and CDR2 is FQGTGA. The CDR3 covers 15 residues. V lost 3 bases and J 1 base, leaving 10 bases between the germline ends. CDR3 protein: CASSFRDVSNQPQHF. DNA of the CDR3: TGTGCCAGCAGCTTCCGGGACGTCAGCAATCAGCCCCAGCATTTT.

The J gene is TRBJ1-1, the V gene TRBV18; D may be TRBD1 (5 bases). Trimming left V 0 bases short and J 0 bases short, with 11 bases between. Germline CDR1 is KGHSH and CDR2 is LQKENI. CDR3 length: 16 amino acids. As DNA, the CDR3 is TGTGCCAGCTCACCACCCCGGGGGAGAATGAACACTGAAGCTTTCTTT. It is translated as CASSPPRGRMNTEAFF.

The chain uses TRBV28 and TRBJ2-3; D ambiguous. The CDR3 sequence is 12 residues long. Trimming shortened V by 4 bases and J by 8 bases, and 10 bases separated the two germline ends. The V gene's germline CDR1 is MDHEN and CDR2 SYDVKM. CDR3 sequence (DNA): TGTGCCAGCAGTTCCCCTCTGGTTACGCAGTATTTT. Translation gives CASSSPLVTQYF.

The chain joins TRBV10-3 to TRBJ2-5; D is unclear. The CDR3 runs to 13 residues. V was pared by 4 bases and J by 3 bases, with 9 bases between. Per germline, CDR1 ENHRY and CDR2 SYGVKD. The CDR3 protein is CAISVFEKETQYF. Here the CDR3 DNA reads TGTGCCATCAGTGTCTTCGAAAAAGAGACCCAGTACTTC.

The chain couples TRBV2 to TRBJ2-4; D is ambiguous. The V end was cut by 2 bases, the J end by 2 bases, with 10 bases between. This CDR3 has 15 residues. CDR1 and CDR2 from the germline V gene are SNHLY and FYNNEI. CDR3: CASSEKGPTKNIQYF. The DNA of the CDR3 is TGTGCCAGCAGTGAAAAGGGCCCCACCAAAAACATTCAGTACTTC.

This clone appeared a single time. The V call is TRBV2, the J call TRBJ2-2; 8 nucleotides match TRBD2. Germline loops: CDR1 SNHLY, CDR2 FYNNEI. The CDR3 has 15 residues. Trimming cost V 6 bases and J 7 bases; bases outside gene matches: 10. The CDR3 sequence: CASRTGTRSGGELFF. The DNA for the CDR3 is TGTGCCAGCAGAACCGGGACTAGAAGTGGCGGGGAGCTGTTTTTT.

This chain connects TRBV5-4 to TRBJ2-4, with D maybe TRBD1 (6 bases). CDR3 length: 16 amino acids. Germline V gives CDR1 SGHNT, CDR2 YYREEE (reference sequence). The V gene lost 4 bases and the J gene lost 3 bases, with 17 bases spanning the gap. The CDR3 spells CASSRGQGPGKNIQYF. The CDR3 DNA reads as TGTGCCAGCAGCCGGGGCCAGGGGCCCGGCAAAAACATTCAGTACTTC.

The chain has TRBV7-2 and TRBJ1-2; 8 bases match TRBD1. The CDR3 consists of 14 residues. V dropped 4 bases and J dropped 8; count of bases not matched to a gene: 9. The germline V gene has CDR1 SGHTA and CDR2 FQGNSA. The CDR3 sequence is CASSSGGRVGGYTF. The CDR3, as DNA: TGTGCCAGCAGCTCAGGGGGCAGGGTAGGCGGCTACACCTTC.

This clone rates as medium-sized. This chain connects TRBV2 to TRBJ2-2; D gene ambiguous. Trimming removed 7 bases from V and 2 bases from J, with 11 bases in between. Germline CDR1 reads SNHLY; CDR2 reads FYNNEI. This CDR3 region has 14 residues. The DNA of the CDR3 is TGTGCCAGCACCATCCGGGCTAACACCGGGGAGCTGTTTTTT. This encodes CASTIRANTGELFF.

This rearrangement joins TRBV7-9 to TRBJ1-2; no reliable D call. This CDR3 is built from 12 residues. Germline V lookup: CDR1 SEHNR, CDR2 FQNEAQ (reference sequence). Trimming pared 5 bases from V and 8 bases from J, leaving 12 bases between. The CDR3 DNA sequence: TGTGCCAGCAGCCAGGACCGCCAGGGCTACACCTTC. It codes for CASSQDRQGYTF.

CDR3: CASSFEGLTRRDEQFF. CDR3 DNA: TGTGCCAGCAGTTTTGAGGGACTCACCCGTCGGGATGAGCAGTTCTTC. The chain has TRBV28 and TRBJ2-1; tentatively, D is TRBD2 (6 bases). This CDR3 spans 16 amino acids. Trimming shortened V by 3 bases and J by 8 bases, and 20 bases separated the two germline ends. Germline CDR1 reads MDHEN; CDR2 reads SYDVKM.